These 31 T cell receptor beta chains share one sample of origin, sequenced in a study of control samples from healthy donors and cancer patients. The repertoire was sequenced with immunoSEQ multiplex PCR; TCRdb's copy has only in-frame clones and lacks some. Seen here are more than 140,000 clones, roughly 94% observed once, and the top ten hold less than 15%. Sequencing used blood. The receptors shown here come from a man between 35 and 55 years old in good health.

Here the CDR3 reads CASSQRSGGTGTDTQYF. The CDR3 bases are TGCGCCAGCAGCCAAAGGTCGGGGGGAACGGGCACAGATACGCAGTATTTT. The gene calls are TRBV4-1 and TRBJ2-3, with 7 positions matching TRBD2. The CDR3 runs 17 residues. Germline loops: CDR1 MGHRA, CDR2 YSYEKL. Trimming at V came to 2 bases and at J to 1 base, leaving 9 bases not matched to a gene.

The chain employs TRBV28 and TRBJ2-3; D is unclear. The CDR3 has 11 amino acids. Per germline, CDR1 MDHEN and CDR2 SYDVKM. The germline V and J ends were trimmed by 4 bases and 3 bases, with 2 bases remaining between them. This chain's CDR3 is CASSYTDTQYF. Here the CDR3 DNA reads TGTGCCAGCAGTTATACAGATACGCAGTATTTT. The full variable domain, completed using reference TRBV28 and TRBJ2-3, is DVKVTQSSRYLVKRTGEKVFLECVQDMDHENMFWYRQDPGLGLRLIYFSYDVKMKEKGDIPEGYSVSREKKERFSLILESASTNQTSMYLCASSYTDTQYFGPGTRLTVL.

The chain joins TRBV6-5 to TRBJ1-5, with 8 bases that match TRBD1. V lost 2 bases, J lost 3 bases, and 6 bases stayed unmatched. The CDR3 is made up of 16 amino acids. In germline, CDR1 is MNHEY, CDR2 SVGAGI. CDR3 amino acids: CASSYRWTGTNQPQHF. CDR3 coding DNA: TGTGCCAGCAGTTACAGATGGACAGGGACCAATCAGCCCCAGCATTTT.

The CDR3 here is CASSLDPGGNNQPQHF. CDR3 in DNA: TGTGCCAGCAGCTTAGATCCAGGCGGGAACAATCAGCCCCAGCATTTT. The chain joins TRBV7-8 to TRBJ1-5; D not resolved. Trimming cost V 1 base and J 3 bases, with 13 bases left between them. Germline V gene lookup returns CDR1 SGHVS and CDR2 FQNEAQ. CDR3 length equals 16 residues.

The rearrangement links TRBV4-1 to TRBJ2-3; D is possibly TRBD2 (6 bases). V gave up 0 bases and J gave up 6 bases, with 10 bases separating them. The germline V gene has CDR1 MGHRA and CDR2 YSYEKL. The CDR3 has 14 residues. The CDR3 region is CASSQDPLADTQYF. CDR3 sequence (DNA): TGCGCCAGCAGCCAAGATCCCCTAGCGGATACGCAGTATTTT.

This clone was counted once. This chain joins TRBV2 and TRBJ2-2; no reliable D call. The CDR3 is 13 amino acids. V lost 7 bases, J lost 3 bases, and 9 bases lay in between. Germline assignment: CDR1 SNHLY and CDR2 FYNNEI. CDR3 in amino acids: CASTDKHTGELFF. CDR3 coding DNA: TGTGCCAGCACCGACAAACACACCGGGGAGCTGTTTTTT.

The J gene is TRBJ1-2, the V gene TRBV13, with TRBD1 as a possible D gene (6 bases). Germline CDR1 reads PRHDT; CDR2 reads FYEKMQ (reference sequence). Trimming cost V 0 bases and J 8 bases, with 10 bases left between them. This CDR3 comprises 13 residues. CDR3 sequence: CASSLGQGQGYTF. The CDR3 nucleotides are TGTGCCAGCAGCTTAGGGCAGGGGCAGGGCTACACCTTC.

The rearrangement links TRBV5-5 to TRBJ1-1; D possibly corresponds to TRBD1 (6 bases). Trimming removed 1 base from V and 11 bases from J, with 21 bases in between. Per germline, CDR1 SGHKS and CDR2 YYEKEE (reference sequence). This CDR3 has 15 amino acids. The CDR3 loop reads CASSLRGGDLQEAFF. CDR3 in DNA: TGTGCCAGCAGCTTGAGGGGGGGTGACCTACAGGAGGCTTTCTTT.

The rearrangement links TRBV7-9 to TRBJ2-3, with a possible D match to TRBD1 (5 bases). The CDR3 spans 17 residues. Trimming stripped 2 bases from V and 0 bases from J, with 15 bases between. Germline V lookup: CDR1 SEHNR, CDR2 FQNEAQ (reference sequence). The CDR3 reads CASSLWGQKRSTDTQYF. CDR3 DNA: TGTGCCAGCAGCTTATGGGGCCAAAAACGTAGCACAGATACGCAGTATTTT.

The chain couples TRBV24-1 to TRBJ2-2; D might be TRBD1 or TRBD2, each matching 5 bases. Germline CDR1 and CDR2: KGHDR and SFDVKD. The length of the CDR3 is 16 residues. Trimming pared 9 bases from V and 2 bases from J, leaving 18 bases between. The CDR3, as DNA: TGTGCCACCTCCCCCAGCCGGGACCCCAACACCGGGGAGCTGTTTTTT. Its protein product is CATSPSRDPNTGELFF.

The chain recombines TRBV3-1 (or the pseudogene TRBV3-2) with TRBJ1-1; maybe TRBD1 (5 bases). The CDR3 runs to 12 residues. V was shortened by 11 bases and J by 6 bases, with 16 bases between the two germline ends. Germline V gene data show CDR1 as LGHDT and CDR2 as YNNKEL (reference sequence). The CDR3 loop is CAGKTGWAEAFF. CDR3 nucleotide sequence: TGTGCCGGTAAAACAGGTTGGGCTGAAGCTTTCTTT.

This chain joins TRBV7-9 and TRBJ2-1; perhaps TRBD2 as D (5 bases). Germline values: CDR1 SEHNR, CDR2 FQNEAQ (reference sequence). Trimming took 3 bases from V and 7 from J, leaving 7 bases between them. The CDR3 extends over 12 amino acids. CDR3 amino acids: CASSFGENEQFF. The CDR3 nucleotides are TGTGCCAGCAGCTTCGGGGAAAATGAGCAGTTCTTC.

J is TRBJ1-1 and V is TRBV29-1, with 7 bases identical to TRBD1. Germline CDR1 reads SQVTM; CDR2 reads ANQGSEA. The CDR3 length is 13 residues. Trimming removed 6 bases from V and 0 bases from J; junction bases left unmatched: 4. The CDR3 loop is CSVGGQLNTEAFF. Here the CDR3 DNA reads TGCAGCGTGGGGGGACAGCTGAACACTGAAGCTTTCTTT.

This chain joins TRBV3-1 (or the pseudogene TRBV3-2) and TRBJ2-3; D gene unclear. The germline V and J ends were trimmed by 3 bases and 5 bases, with 12 bases remaining between them. CDR3 length equals 14 residues. Germline assignment: CDR1 LGHDT and CDR2 YNNKEL (reference sequence). The CDR3 protein is CASSHSGPGDTQYF. CDR3 nucleotide sequence: TGTGCCAGCAGCCATAGTGGGCCGGGAGATACGCAGTATTTT.

This chain joins TRBV24-1 and TRBJ2-4; the D gene is possibly TRBD2 (5 bases). Trimming cost V 3 bases and J 2 bases, with 13 bases left between them. Germline assignment: CDR1 KGHDR and CDR2 SFDVKD. CDR3 size: 16 residues. This chain's CDR3 is CATSDPLAGSKNIQYF. CDR3 nucleotide sequence: TGTGCCACCAGTGATCCCCTGGCGGGCTCCAAAAACATTCAGTACTTC.

This clone is a singleton in its sample. The CDR3, as DNA: TGCGCCAGCAGCCAAGGGGGGACAGTAACTAATGAAAAACTGTTTTTT. Its translation is CASSQGGTVTNEKLFF. The chain employs TRBV4-3 and TRBJ1-4, with 7 bases identical to TRBD1. Germline loops: CDR1 LGHNA, CDR2 YSLEER. V lost 1 base to trimming and J lost 1 base; unmatched junction nucleotides: 3. The CDR3 loop spans 16 amino acids.

The V gene is TRBV27, the J gene TRBJ1-6, with a tentative D call TRBD1 (5 bases). V was cut by 2 bases and J by 9 bases, with 14 bases left in between. Germline-derived CDR1 and CDR2 are MNHEY and SMNVEV (reference sequence). The CDR3 length is 15 residues. The CDR3 sequence is CASSLVRQIASPLHF. The CDR3 region has the DNA TGTGCCAGCAGTTTAGTTCGACAGATTGCTTCACCCCTCCACTTT.

V is TRBV6-2 or TRBV6-3 and J is TRBJ2-1, with D unresolved. Germline values: CDR1 MNHEY, CDR2 SVGEGT. The CDR3 runs 17 residues. V shed 0 bases and J shed 4 bases, with 16 bases lying between them. CDR3 sequence reads: CASSYSLVRSSYNEQFF. Here the CDR3 DNA reads TGTGCCAGCAGTTACTCCCTCGTACGATCCTCATACAATGAGCAGTTCTTC.

For the CDR3, the DNA is TGTGCCAGCAGTCTCGCGTTAGGACAGGGAGGCTACACCTTC. Its protein is CASSLALGQGGYTF. The rearrangement links TRBV27 to TRBJ1-2; 8 positions agree with TRBD1. Germline assignment: CDR1 MNHEY and CDR2 SMNVEV (reference sequence). The CDR3 runs to 14 residues. V lost 5 bases, J lost 8 bases, and 10 bases stayed unmatched.

V is TRBV19 and J is TRBJ1-2; D remains ambiguous. Per the germline V gene, CDR1 is LNHDA and CDR2 is SQIVND (reference sequence). Trimming took off 4 bases at V and 4 bases at J, with 7 bases between the two ends. This CDR3 is built from 12 residues. CDR3 sequence: CASSTGGYGYTF. CDR3 coding DNA: TGTGCCAGTAGTACCGGTGGCTATGGCTACACCTTC.

The V and J genes are TRBV4-1 and TRBJ2-7, with D hard to call. The germline V gene has CDR1 MGHRA and CDR2 YSYEKL. CDR3 length: 14 amino acids. V was clipped by 2 bases and J by 3 bases, with 11 bases between them. CDR3 sequence (DNA): TGCGCCAGCAGCCAATCTCAGCCCGGCTACGAGCAGTACTTC. Translation gives CASSQSQPGYEQYF.

The V gene is TRBV19, the J gene TRBJ2-4, with 11 bases that match TRBD1. After removal of 3 bases from V and 6 bases from J, the junction contained 4 bases not matched to a gene. CDR1 LNHDA and CDR2 SQIVND come from the germline V gene (reference sequence). This CDR3 contains 15 residues. The CDR3 DNA reads TGTGCCAGTAGTATCCCCGGACAGGGGGCAAACATTCAGTACTTC. It specifies CASSIPGQGANIQYF. Using reference TRBV19 and TRBJ2-4 for the parts outside the CDR3, the full variable domain is DGGITQSPKYLFRKEGQNVTLSCEQNLNHDAMYWYRQDPGQGLRLIYYSQIVNDFQKGDIAEGYSVSREKKESFPLTVTSAQKNPTAFYLCASSIPGQGANIQYFGAGTRLSVL.

The chain couples TRBV19 to TRBJ1-5; tentatively, D is TRBD1 (5 bases). The CDR3 has 13 residues. Trimming left V 5 bases short and J 4 bases short, with 9 bases between. CDR1 and CDR2 from the germline V gene are LNHDA and SQIVND (reference sequence). The CDR3 DNA sequence: TGTGCCAGTAGTTGGGGGGTGAATCAGCCCCAGCATTTT. Protein sequence: CASSWGVNQPQHF.

V is TRBV20-1 and J is TRBJ2-7; D gene ambiguous. V lost 3 bases and J lost 0, with 15 bases in between. CDR3 size: 15 residues. Germline values: CDR1 DFQATT, CDR2 SNEGSKA (reference sequence). The chain's CDR3 is CSASTLGSPSYEQYF. The DNA of the CDR3 is TGCAGTGCTAGTACTCTGGGGTCCCCCTCCTACGAGCAGTACTTC.

V and J are TRBV24-1 and TRBJ2-1, with TRBD1 identical over 7 bases. V shed 9 bases and J 6 bases; nucleotides not matched to a gene: 10. The CDR3 loop spans 14 amino acids. Germline values: CDR1 KGHDR, CDR2 SFDVKD. CDR3 nucleotides: TGTGCCACCTCGTCTAGGGGGCTGAGCAATGAGCAGTTCTTC. This translates into CATSSRGLSNEQFF.

The genes are TRBV5-1 and TRBJ1-5; 7 bases fit TRBD1. The junction had 8 bases not matched to a gene; V was cut back by 4 bases and J by 4 bases. CDR1 and CDR2 (germline): SGHRS, YFSETQ. There are 15 residues in the CDR3. In DNA, the CDR3 is TGCGCCAGCAGCCCAAGCGGGGACAGAAATCAGCCCCAGCATTTT. Translated: CASSPSGDRNQPQHF. Supplemented by reference TRBV5-1 and TRBJ1-5, the full variable domain reads KAGVTQTPRYLIKTRGQQVTLSCSPISGHRSVSWYQQTPGQGLQFLFEYFSETQRNKGNFPGRFSGRQFSNSRSEMNVSTLELGDSALYLCASSPSGDRNQPQHFGDGTRLSIL.

The chain recombines TRBV19 with TRBJ2-7; D possibly corresponds to TRBD1 (5 bases). CDR3 length equals 17 residues. CDR1 is LNHDA, CDR2 SQIVND, per germline (reference sequence). Trimming cost V 3 bases and J 1 base, with 19 bases left between them. The CDR3 DNA sequence: TGTGCCAGTAGTATTAATCTCTGGGCAGGGTCATCCTACGAGCAGTACTTC. Translation: CASSINLWAGSSYEQYF.

The chain employs TRBV11-2 and TRBJ2-2; 8 bases are a match to TRBD2. From germline, CDR1 is SGHAT and CDR2 FQNNGV. The CDR3 is 15 amino acids. With 6 bases clipped from V and 1 base from J, the junction kept 4 bases outside the gene matches. The CDR3 DNA reads as TGTGCCAGCAGTGCCGGGACTAGGAACACCGGGGAGCTGTTTTTT. As protein: CASSAGTRNTGELFF.

This chain links TRBV4-2 with TRBJ1-4; tentatively, D is TRBD1 (6 bases). V lost 0 bases and J lost 0, with 14 bases in between. The CDR3 is made up of 18 amino acids. Germline loops: CDR1 LGHNA, CDR2 YNFKEQ. The CDR3 nucleotides are TGTGCCAGCAGCCAAGATCTAGACAGGCTTTCAACTAATGAAAAACTGTTTTTT. Translating it yields CASSQDLDRLSTNEKLFF.

CDR3 region: CASSDAGAAFSYEQYF. The DNA of the CDR3 is TGTGCCAGCAGTGACGCCGGGGCAGCCTTTTCCTACGAGCAGTACTTC. The chain combines TRBV25-1 with TRBJ2-7; D is possibly TRBD1 or TRBD2 (5 bases each). CDR3 size: 16 residues. Between the trimmed V and J ends, which lost 3 bases and 1 base, there was a span of 16 bases. Germline V CDR1 and CDR2: MGHDK, SYGVNS.

The CDR3 region has the DNA TGCGCCAGCAGCTTCCTGACAGGGATGAACACTGAAGCTTTCTTT. Protein: CASSFLTGMNTEAFF. This chain links TRBV5-1 with TRBJ1-1; TRBD1 matches at 7 bases. The V gene's germline CDR1 is SGHRS and CDR2 YFSETQ. V trimming: 2 bases; J trimming: 0 bases; junction bases outside the gene matches: 4. The CDR3 extends over 15 amino acids.